Shown below are 20 T cell receptor beta chains from a single sample sequenced in a study of cytomegalovirus exposure and HLA in healthy donors. The PCR had 60 Vbeta and 13 Jbeta primers. The protocol was immunoSEQ multiplex PCR, while the TCRdb copy is restricted to in-frame clones and leaves out a portion. The sample records more than 70,000 clones, 65% to 80% being singletons. The source material was PBMCs. These receptors all stem from a man aged 40-49 years in good health and CMV-seronegative.

This clone showed up just once. The V gene is TRBV29-1, the J gene TRBJ1-1; D might be TRBD1 (5 bases). CDR3 length: 11 amino acids. CDR1 and CDR2 (germline): SQVTM, ANQGSEA. V was shortened by 5 bases and J by 9 bases, with 13 bases between the two germline ends. CDR3 sequence reads: CSVIDSPKAFF. Written as DNA, the CDR3 is TGCAGCGTTATTGACAGCCCCAAAGCTTTCTTT.

This clone appeared a single time. The rearrangement links TRBV6-6 to TRBJ2-4, with TRBD1 as a possible D gene (6 bases). The germline CDR1 and CDR2 sequences are MNHNY and SVGAGI (reference sequence). The CDR3 totals 15 residues. V was clipped by 2 bases and J by 0 bases, with 8 bases between them. The CDR3 nucleotides read TGTGCCAGCAGTTACGGGGACAAAGCCAAAAACATTCAGTACTTC. This sequence encodes CASSYGDKAKNIQYF.

This clone occurred once. This chain uses TRBV29-1 with TRBJ1-4; D not certain. The CDR3 extends over 13 amino acids. The ends were cut back, 2 bases at V and 4 bases at J, with 8 bases in the middle. The V gene's germline CDR1 is SQVTM and CDR2 ANQGSEA. In DNA form, the CDR3 reads TGCAGCGTTGAAAACCCAGATAATGAAAAACTGTTTTTT. Translated: CSVENPDNEKLFF.

The chain links TRBV10-3 to TRBJ1-5; no definite D call. CDR1 is ENHRY, CDR2 SYGVKD, per germline. V was trimmed by 4 bases and J by 3 bases, leaving 16 bases between them. The CDR3 contains 16 residues. The CDR3 reads CAISASGGEVNQPQHF. The CDR3 DNA reads TGTGCCATCAGTGCCTCGGGCGGGGAGGTCAATCAGCCCCAGCATTTT.

The J gene is TRBJ1-2, the V gene TRBV4-3, with unresolved D. This CDR3 has 15 amino acids. Deletions cut 4 bases from V and 0 bases from J, with 12 bases between. CDR1 and CDR2 from the germline V gene are LGHNA and YSLEER. In nucleotides, the CDR3 is TGCGCCAGCAGCCTTCTGCAGGATTCTAACTATGGCTACACCTTC. Translation: CASSLLQDSNYGYTF.

The chain uses TRBV13 and TRBJ1-4, with a tentative D call TRBD1 (5 bases). CDR3 length: 12 residues. The germline V gene has CDR1 PRHDT and CDR2 FYEKMQ (reference sequence). Trimming took off 8 bases at V and 7 bases at J, with 11 bases between the two ends. This CDR3 reads CASSRGAEKLFF. The CDR3 nucleotides read TGTGCCAGCTCACGTGGGGCTGAAAAACTGTTTTTT.

For the CDR3, the DNA is TGTGCCAGCAGCCAGGGGGTCAGGGGAAACACTGAAGCTTTCTTT. Amino acid sequence: CASSQGVRGNTEAFF. This sequence joins TRBV7-6 and TRBJ1-1; 7 bases are a match to TRBD1. The germline CDR1 and CDR2 sequences are SGHVS and FNYEAQ. The CDR3 is made up of 15 amino acids. With V trimmed by 5 bases and J by 2 bases, 8 bases remained unmatched.

The chain carries TRBV5-1 and TRBJ1-4; D perhaps matches TRBD1 (5 bases). The CDR3 contains 14 residues. Germline-derived CDR1 and CDR2 are SGHRS and YFSETQ. Trimming removed 1 base from V and 7 bases from J, with 11 bases in between. The CDR3 loop is CASSLNRPGEKLFF. DNA of the CDR3: TGCGCCAGCAGCTTGAACAGGCCCGGTGAAAAACTGTTTTTT.

This chain uses TRBV5-1 with TRBJ1-1; D not certain. The CDR3 loop spans 15 amino acids. Germline loops: CDR1 SGHRS, CDR2 YFSETQ. The ends were cut back, 2 bases at V and 3 bases at J, with 14 bases in the middle. This CDR3 reads CASSLYEGGHTEAFF. The CDR3 nucleotides read TGCGCCAGCAGCTTATACGAGGGAGGACACACTGAAGCTTTCTTT.

The rearrangement uses TRBV27 and TRBJ2-7; maybe TRBD1 (5 bases). The V gene lost 3 bases and the J gene lost 1 base, with 22 bases spanning the gap. Germline V gene data show CDR1 as MNHEY and CDR2 as SMNVEV (reference sequence). The CDR3 has 18 amino acids. The CDR3 DNA reads as TGTGCCAGCAGTTTTGGCCCCCAGGGCCCCCATGGATCCTACGAGCAGTACTTC. This encodes CASSFGPQGPHGSYEQYF.

The V and J genes are TRBV4-3 and TRBJ1-2; TRBD1 is a possible D gene (6 bases). Germline-derived CDR1 and CDR2 are LGHNA and YSLEER. The CDR3 is made up of 14 amino acids. Trimming left V 0 bases short and J 6 bases short, with 11 bases between. The CDR3 DNA sequence: TGCGCCAGCAGCCAAGAATGGCAGGGGAATGGCTACACCTTC. It is translated as CASSQEWQGNGYTF.

Here the CDR3 reads CASSPWVGGNTEAFF. The DNA for the CDR3 is TGTGCCAGTAGCCCCTGGGTGGGAGGGAACACTGAAGCTTTCTTT. This sequence joins TRBV19 and TRBJ1-1; D not certain. CDR1 LNHDA and CDR2 SQIVND come from the germline V gene (reference sequence). The V end was cut by 6 bases, the J end by 1 base, with 15 bases between. The CDR3 is 15 residues long.

This clone was counted between two and nine times. The chain combines TRBV6-1 with TRBJ1-2, with TRBD1 matching 8 bases. The CDR3 is 14 residues long. J was trimmed by 3 bases and V by 6 bases; bases with no gene match: 6. Germline assignment: CDR1 MNHNS and CDR2 SASEGT. The CDR3 nucleotides are TGTGCCAGCAGAGGGACAGGACTCGACTATGGCTACACCTTC. Translating gives CASRGTGLDYGYTF.

This clone turned up a few times. The V call is TRBV5-4, the J call TRBJ2-7; D ambiguous. With 1 base removed from V and 0 bases from J, the gap between germline ends came to 11 bases. Per germline, CDR1 SGHNT and CDR2 YYREEE (reference sequence). The CDR3 covers 15 residues. CDR3 nucleotides: TGTGCCAGCAGCTTGTTGAGGAGTAGCTCCTACGAGCAGTACTTC. Translating it yields CASSLLRSSSYEQYF.

This clone showed up just a few times. J is TRBJ2-1 and V is TRBV7-7; D may be TRBD2 (6 bases). Germline CDR1 and CDR2: SSHAT and FNYEAQ (reference sequence). This CDR3 is 15 amino acids long. The V gene lost 4 bases and the J gene lost 1 base, with 11 bases spanning the gap. DNA of the CDR3: TGTGCCAGCAGCTCCGGGACTCCTTCCTACAATGAGCAGTTCTTC. It is translated as CASSSGTPSYNEQFF. The variable domain in full, completed from reference TRBV7-7 and TRBJ2-1, reads GAGVSQSPRYKVTKRGQDVTLRCDPISSHATLYWYQQALGQGPEFLTYFNYEAQPDKSGLPSDRFSAERPEGSISTLTIQRTEQRDSAMYRCASSSGTPSYNEQFFGPGTRLTVL.

This clone was seen once. The rearrangement uses TRBV5-1 and TRBJ1-1; D may be TRBD1 (5 bases). The V end lost 3 bases, the J end lost 1 base, and 13 bases lay between the germline ends. This CDR3 region has 15 residues. Germline loops: CDR1 SGHRS, CDR2 YFSETQ. CDR3 region: CASSSTSRGNTEAFF. Written as DNA, the CDR3 is TGCGCCAGCAGCTCAACCTCAAGGGGGAACACTGAAGCTTTCTTT.

This clone was detected a few times. The chain employs TRBV9 and TRBJ2-7; 9 nucleotides line up with TRBD1. In germline, CDR1 is SGDLS, CDR2 YYNGEE. Trimming at V came to 4 bases and at J to 5 bases, leaving 7 bases not matched to a gene. The CDR3 runs to 14 residues. CDR3: CASSPTGGSNEQYF. The CDR3 DNA is TGTGCCAGCAGCCCGACAGGGGGTAGCAACGAGCAGTACTTC.

The rearrangement links TRBV30 to TRBJ2-1, with D unclear. This CDR3 region has 14 residues. Germline assignment: CDR1 GTSNPN and CDR2 SVGIG (reference sequence). Trimming removed 2 bases at V and 0 bases at J, with 8 bases between. Here the CDR3 reads CAWSWQASYNEQFF. Written as DNA, the CDR3 is TGTGCCTGGAGTTGGCAGGCCTCCTACAATGAGCAGTTCTTC. Full variable domain (rest looked up from reference TRBV30 and TRBJ2-1): SQTIHQWPATLVQPVGSPLSLECTVEGTSNPNLYWYRQAAGRGLQLLFYSVGIGQISSEVPQNLSASRPQDRQFILSSKKLLLSDSGFYLCAWSWQASYNEQFFGPGTRLTVL.

The chain joins TRBV28 to TRBJ1-2; 7 bases are a match to TRBD1. V trimming: 7 bases; J trimming: 1 base; junction bases outside the gene matches: 6. Germline loops: CDR1 MDHEN, CDR2 SYDVKM. The CDR3 length is 14 residues. The CDR3 is CASNRDSVNYGYTF. The CDR3 coding sequence is TGTGCCAGCAACCGGGACAGCGTTAACTATGGCTACACCTTC.

This chain links TRBV7-2 with TRBJ1-4, with D perhaps matching TRBD1 (5 bases). Trimming took off 2 bases at V and 8 bases at J, with 12 bases between the two ends. The CDR3 consists of 14 residues. Germline V CDR1 and CDR2: SGHTA, FQGNSA. CDR3 amino acids: CASSLTGGREKLFF. CDR3 sequence (DNA): TGTGCCAGCAGCTTAACGGGGGGAAGAGAAAAACTGTTTTTT.